The rows below give T cell receptor beta chains drawn from one sample of a study of cytomegalovirus exposure and HLA in healthy donors. Using immunoSEQ multiplex PCR, the repertoire was profiled, and TCRdb retains in-frame clones only, with some absent. This table holds over 110,000 clones, under 90% found once. The material sequenced was PBMCs. The receptors stem from a middle-aged man in good health and CMV-seronegative. CDR3s include the opening cysteine and the closing phenylalanine or tryptophan. Fields, in order: J gene, V gene, D gene, clone size, CDR3 DNA, CDR3 protein. A D gene is named only where the DNA matches it firmly. Clone size, where shown, is once, few, many, or a class for clones that have expanded.

TRBJ1-1,TRBV5-4,TRBD1,few,TGTGCCAGCAGCTTTGGACAGGGGACTGAAGCTTTCTTT,CASSFGQGTEAFF
TRBJ2-1,TRBV9,TRBD1,once,TGTGCCAGCAGCGTAGAACCTGGGACAGGAACCAATGAGCAGTTCTTC,CASSVEPGTGTNEQFF
TRBJ1-4,TRBV10-3,TRBD1,few,TGTGCCATCAGTGGGCCTCCAGGGGGGACGAGTGAAAAACTGTTTTTT,CAISGPPGGTSEKLFF
TRBJ2-5,TRBV11-2,TRBD1,.,TGTGCCAGCAGCTCCGACAGGGGGCGAACAGAGACCCAGTACTTC,CASSSDRGRTETQYF
TRBJ2-7,TRBV29-1,TRBD1,.,TGCAGCGTTGCCGGGACAGCCGTCTACGAGCAGTACTTC,CSVAGTAVYEQYF
TRBJ1-3,TRBV7-2,.,.,TGTGCCAGCAGCTTACTCAGGGCTGGAAACACCATATATTTT,CASSLLRAGNTIYF
TRBJ1-5,TRBV5-8,.,.,TGTGCCAGCAGCCGGGTCGGCGGGAGAGGTCAGCCCCAGCATTTT,CASSRVGGRGQPQHF
TRBJ1-2,TRBV19,.,.,TGTGCCAGTAGTACCGGGGAGACTGATTACTATGGCTACACCTTC,CASSTGETDYYGYTF
TRBJ2-7,TRBV6-5,TRBD2,few,TGTGCCAGCAGTTACGAGCGGGGCGGGCAGTACTTC,CASSYERGGQYF
TRBJ1-4,TRBV6-6,.,few,TGTGCCAGCAGCGACTGGGGGGCAACTAATGAAAAACTGTTTTTT,CASSDWGATNEKLFF
TRBJ1-3,TRBV28,TRBD1,.,TGTGCCAGCAGTCGGACAGGATCCTCTGGAAACACCATATATTTT,CASSRTGSSGNTIYF
TRBJ2-7,TRBV14,.,.,TGTGCCAGCAGTGACAGGTTAACATCCTACGAGCAGTACTTC,CASSDRLTSYEQYF
TRBJ2-1,TRBV15,.,.,TGTGCCACCAGCAGAGTTGGAGGCCGTTCCTACAATGAGCAGTTCTTC,CATSRVGGRSYNEQFF
TRBJ2-7,TRBV28,.,.,TGTGCCAGCCGTCGGTGGGGCAGAACCTACGAGCAGTACTTC,CASRRWGRTYEQYF
TRBJ1-4,TRBV11-2,.,.,TGTGCCAGCAGAAAAGAGCCAGGGAGGGTTGAAAAACTGTTTTTT,CASRKEPGRVEKLFF
TRBJ2-3,TRBV5-4,TRBD2,once,TGTGCCAGCAGCGTCGGACTAGCACAGTATTTT,CASSVGLAQYF
TRBJ2-1,TRBV5-1,.,few,TGCGCCAGCAGCTTGGACGGCTCCCGGGGTGAGCAGTTCTTC,CASSLDGSRGEQFF